This TCR beta chain originates from a study of blood T cells in healthy people across ages. Study-level points and caveats: One million T cells yielded diversity estimates that were considered underestimates. Compared with aged donors, long-lived donors showed fewer expanded clones, suggesting selection.

Sample-barcoded 5' priming and a J-beta primer mix drove a second PCR of 7 to 11 cycles. TCRdb re-called the 5' RACE reads with MiXCR, one entry per CDR3 protein. The data contain about 780,000 distinct CDR3 sequences, about 46% of them singletons. Each donor's blood draw was around 9.2 milliliters of peripheral blood. Germline assignment: CDR1 SNHLY and CDR2 FYNNEI. The ends were cut back, 4 bases at V and 11 bases at J, with 17 bases in the middle. The CDR3 has 14 residues. Of note for this clonotype: Its cognate antigen is unknown. This may arise from a read error, as a much more abundant clone is one base away.

Sequenced material: blood. The clonotype originates from an elderly man in good health. This chain joins TRBV2 and TRBJ1-4; D perhaps matches TRBD1 (6 bases). CDR3 nucleotides: TGTGCCAGCAGTGCGAGGACAGCCCAGGGGAAACTGTTTTTT. It is translated as CASSARTAQGKLFF. Combining the CDR3 with reference TRBV2 and TRBJ1-4 gives the whole variable domain EPEVTQTPSHQVTQMGQEVILRCVPISNHLYFYWYRQILGQKVEFLVSFYNNEISEKSEIFDDQFSVERPDGSNFTLKIRSTKLEDSAMYFCASSARTAQGKLFFGSGTQLSVL.